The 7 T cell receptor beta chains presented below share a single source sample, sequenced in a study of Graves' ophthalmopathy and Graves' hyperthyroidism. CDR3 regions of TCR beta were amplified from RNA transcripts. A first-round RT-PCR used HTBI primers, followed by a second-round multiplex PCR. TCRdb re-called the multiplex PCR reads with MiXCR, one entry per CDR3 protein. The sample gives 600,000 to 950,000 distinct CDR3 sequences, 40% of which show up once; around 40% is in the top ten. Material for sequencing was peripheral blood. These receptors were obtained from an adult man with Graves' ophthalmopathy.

CDR3 protein: CATKPSGGLNTEAFF. Here the CDR3 DNA reads TGTGCCACTAAGCCGTCGGGAGGTTTGAACACTGAAGCTTTCTTT. The J gene is TRBJ1-1, the V gene TRBV19, with D unresolved. The CDR3 runs to 15 residues. V shed 10 bases and J shed 0 bases, with 18 bases lying between them. Germline CDR1 and CDR2: LNHDA and SQIVND (reference sequence).

The CDR3 loop is CASSETVDTIYF. The CDR3 coding sequence is TGTGCCAGCAGTGAAACGGTGGACACCATATATTTT. This chain links TRBV6-6 with TRBJ1-3, with D uncertain. CDR3 size: 12 residues. From germline, CDR1 is MNHNY and CDR2 SVGAGI (reference sequence). V was pared by 5 bases and J by 8 bases, with 10 bases between.

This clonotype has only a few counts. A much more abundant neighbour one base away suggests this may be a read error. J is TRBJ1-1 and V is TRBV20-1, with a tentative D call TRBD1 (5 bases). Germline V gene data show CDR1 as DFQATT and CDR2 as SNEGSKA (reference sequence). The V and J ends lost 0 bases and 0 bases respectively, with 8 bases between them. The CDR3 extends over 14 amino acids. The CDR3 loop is CSARDAGMNTEAFF. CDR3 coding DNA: TGCAGTGCTAGAGACGCAGGGATGAACACTGAAGCTTTCTTT.

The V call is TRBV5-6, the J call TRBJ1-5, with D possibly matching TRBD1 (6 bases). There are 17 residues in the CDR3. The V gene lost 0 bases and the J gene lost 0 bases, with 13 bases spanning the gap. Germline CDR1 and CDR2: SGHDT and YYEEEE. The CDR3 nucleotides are TGTGCCAGCAGCTTGGGCCAGGGGATGGGTAGCAATCAGCCCCAGCATTTT. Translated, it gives CASSLGQGMGSNQPQHF.

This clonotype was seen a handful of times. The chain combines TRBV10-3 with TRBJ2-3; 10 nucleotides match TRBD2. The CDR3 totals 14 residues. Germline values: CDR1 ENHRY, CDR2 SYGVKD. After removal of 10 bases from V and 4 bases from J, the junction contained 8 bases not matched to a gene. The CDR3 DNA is TGTGCCACCACTAGCGGGACGGGCGCAGATACGCAGTATTTT. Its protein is CATTSGTGADTQYF.

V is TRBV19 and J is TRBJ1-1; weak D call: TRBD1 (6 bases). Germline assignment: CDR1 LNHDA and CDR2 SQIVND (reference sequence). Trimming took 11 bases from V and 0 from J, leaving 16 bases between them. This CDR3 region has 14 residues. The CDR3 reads CAWSADRMNTEAFF. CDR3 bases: TGTGCCTGGAGTGCGGACAGAATGAACACTGAAGCTTTCTTT.

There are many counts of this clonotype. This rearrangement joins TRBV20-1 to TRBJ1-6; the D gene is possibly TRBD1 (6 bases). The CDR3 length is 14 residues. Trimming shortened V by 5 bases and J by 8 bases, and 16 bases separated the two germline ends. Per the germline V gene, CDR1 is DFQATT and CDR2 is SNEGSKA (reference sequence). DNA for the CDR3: TGCAGTGCTTACAAAACAGGGTTTGATTCACCCCTCCACTTT. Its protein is CSAYKTGFDSPLHF.